This T cell receptor beta chain was recovered during a study of blood T cell repertoires in COVID-19. Study details: The study drew acute and convalescent COVID-19 samples from the United States, Italy and Spain. Nucleic acid was either cDNA or gDNA, and it came from T cells, B-cell-depleted T cells, or PBMCs.

The germline V gene has CDR1 SEHNR and CDR2 FQNEAQ (reference sequence). This CDR3 region has 16 residues. Trimming removed 2 bases at V and 3 bases at J, with 16 bases between. Per the study methods: Estimation of nucleated cell counts relied on the amplification of reference gene primers. The data were produced by immunoSEQ multiplex PCR, yet TCRdb's version contains in-frame clones alone and is incomplete. That table gives V, J and clone size, and the DNA gave D and trimming. The sample includes 130,000 to 150,000 clones, over 70% of them seen just once. Sequenced: peripheral blood. The receptor was isolated from a man aged 70 or older who had recovered from COVID-19. The genes are TRBV7-9 and TRBJ1-2; D possibly corresponds to TRBD1 (6 bases). CDR3 sequence reads: CASSLSTFGQHYGYTF. The CDR3 DNA reads as TGTGCCAGCAGCTTATCTACCTTTGGACAGCACTATGGCTACACCTTC.